This T cell receptor beta chain is from a study of T cells in Graves' hyperthyroidism and ophthalmopathy. Findings and limits, study-wide: Researchers report that a 13 V-J model separated ophthalmopathy from stable hyperthyroidism.

This CDR3 comprises 17 residues. Germline V lookup: CDR1 SGHTA, CDR2 FQGTGA. After removal of 5 bases from V and 10 bases from J, the junction contained 19 bases not matched to a gene. Remarks on this clonotype: Its specificity is not known.

Amplified TCR beta CDR3 regions derived from RNA transcripts. First-round RT-PCR with HTBI primers amplified the TCR CDR3 region. TCRdb analysed the multiplex PCR reads with MiXCR anew, one entry per CDR3 protein. The sample holds nearly 600,000 distinct CDR3 sequences, around 14% seen once. When hyperthyroidism was first diagnosed, the blood sample was taken, preceding any ophthalmopathy symptoms. Sequencing was performed on blood. This clonotype was obtained from a woman in her thirties with Graves' hyperthyroidism that later progressed to Graves' ophthalmopathy. This sequence joins TRBV7-3 and TRBJ2-1; 8 nucleotides agree with TRBD2. The CDR3 sequence: CASSPWGGIGGVGEQFF. CDR3 sequence (DNA): TGTGCCAGCAGCCCTTGGGGTGGGATCGGGGGGGTAGGGGAGCAGTTCTTC.